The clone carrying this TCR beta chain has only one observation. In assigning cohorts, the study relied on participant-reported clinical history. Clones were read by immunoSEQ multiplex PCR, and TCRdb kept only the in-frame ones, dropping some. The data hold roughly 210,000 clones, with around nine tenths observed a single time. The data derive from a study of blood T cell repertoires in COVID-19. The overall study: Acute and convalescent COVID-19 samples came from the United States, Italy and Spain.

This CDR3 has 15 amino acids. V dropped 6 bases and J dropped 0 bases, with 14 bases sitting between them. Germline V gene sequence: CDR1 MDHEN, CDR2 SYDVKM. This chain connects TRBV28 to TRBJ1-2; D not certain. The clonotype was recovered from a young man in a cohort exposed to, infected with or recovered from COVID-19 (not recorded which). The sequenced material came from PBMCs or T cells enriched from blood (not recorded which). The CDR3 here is CASSLPRKANYGYTF. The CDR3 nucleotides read TGTGCCAGCAGCCTCCCCAGAAAAGCTAACTATGGCTACACCTTC.